This record looks at one T cell receptor beta chain sequence and its context. This sample is drawn from a study of blood T cell repertoires in COVID-19. Study-level information: COVID-19 samples from acute and convalescent phases originated in the United States, Italy and Spain.

TCRdb keeps only in-frame clones here, not all; method: immunoSEQ multiplex PCR. The sample lists approximately 200,000 clones, around 88% occurring once. The trim removed 2 bases at V and 2 bases at J, leaving 6 bases unmatched. The length of the CDR3 is 16 residues. Germline lookup yields CDR1 PRHDT and CDR2 FYEKMQ (reference sequence). Participant age was roughly 18 to 100 years, and participants resided in approximately 25 US areas. Sequenced material: PBMCs or T cells enriched from blood (not recorded which). V is TRBV13 and J is TRBJ2-5, with TRBD1 matching over 9 bases. This sequence was found in a woman aged 30 to 39 who had been exposed to COVID-19. The CDR3 region is CASSLLRGQGQETQYF. As DNA, the CDR3 is TGTGCCAGCAGCTTACTTCGGGGACAGGGACAAGAGACCCAGTACTTC.